This T cell receptor (beta chain) was documented in a study of post-analysis software for immune sequencing data. TCR beta cDNA libraries included unique molecular identifiers. MiXCR, applied by TCRdb to the PCR reads, yields one record per CDR3 protein. The sample includes approximately 350,000 distinct CDR3 sequences, 30% to 45% of them seen just once. Findings of the study overall: Patients carried roughly five TRBV segments more frequently than controls did, and TRBV5-6, TRBV5-1 and TRBV20-1 were among them.

Trimming removed 7 bases from V and 3 bases from J, with 22 bases in between. CDR1 is MNHEY, CDR2 SVGEGT, per germline. CDR3 size: 16 residues. Points on this clonotype: Its specificity is not known.

V usage is TRBV6-2 or TRBV6-3 and J usage is TRBJ2-7; a weak D match, TRBD1 (6 bases). The TCR originated in a girl aged 10 to 17 with multiple sclerosis. The sequencing sample was made of blood. CDR3 loop: CASIAGVAEKVYEQYF. CDR3 coding DNA: TGTGCCAGCATCGCAGGGGTTGCAGAGAAAGTCTACGAGCAGTACTTC.